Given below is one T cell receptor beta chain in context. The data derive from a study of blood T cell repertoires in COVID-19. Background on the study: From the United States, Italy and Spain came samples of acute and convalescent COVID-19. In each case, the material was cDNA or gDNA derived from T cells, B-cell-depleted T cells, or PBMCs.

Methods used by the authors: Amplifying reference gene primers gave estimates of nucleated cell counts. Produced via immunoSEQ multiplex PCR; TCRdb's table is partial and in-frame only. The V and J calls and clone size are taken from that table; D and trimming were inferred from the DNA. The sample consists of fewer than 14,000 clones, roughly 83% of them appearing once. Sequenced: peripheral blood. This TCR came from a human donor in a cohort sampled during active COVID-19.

In DNA form, the CDR3 reads TGTGCCATCAGTGAGCCTACTAGCGGGAGGGGGAATGAGCAGTTCTTC. As protein: CAISEPTSGRGNEQFF. This chain links TRBV10-3 with TRBJ2-1; 13 bases agree with TRBD2. CDR1 and CDR2 (germline): ENHRY, SYGVKD. The CDR3 consists of 16 residues. Germline trimming cut 2 bases from V and 7 bases from J; bases unmatched to any gene: 5.